This TCR beta chain is drawn from a study of response to subunit inactivated influenza vaccine. Study-level findings and limits: New T cells are recruited in small numbers by each seasonal influenza vaccination, according to the authors' suggestion.

TCRdb called the RT-PCR reads again in MiXCR, with one record for every CDR3 protein. The sample comprises 450,000 to 550,000 distinct CDR3 sequences, about 25% of which are singletons, and approximately 2% rests with the top ten. This clonotype was seen only a few times. Its antigen remains unknown. CDR3 length equals 13 residues. Trimming removed 5 bases from V and 4 bases from J, with 12 bases in between. The germline CDR1 and CDR2 sequences are LGHDT and YNNKEL (reference sequence). The chain recombines TRBV3-1 with TRBJ2-7; tentatively, D is TRBD2 (5 bases). This TCR came from a man between 45 and 60 years old who received an inactivated influenza vaccine. The sequenced sample was CD4+ T cells sorted from PBMCs, obtained roughly 5 days after vaccination. The CDR3 loop reads CASSRWTGYEQYF. CDR3 bases: TGTGCCAGCAGCAGGTGGACTGGATACGAGCAGTACTTC.